This T cell receptor (beta chain) emerged from a study of T-cell reconstitution after alpha-beta-depleted transplantation in children. Whole-study findings and limits: T-cell numbers and diversity, one year after transplant, stemmed largely from T cells that were newly produced.

Unique molecular identifiers featured in how the TCRbeta library was prepared. TCRdb independently ran MiXCR on the PCR reads; one entry per CDR3 protein. Of 500,000 to 650,000 distinct CDR3 sequences in the sample, 10% to 15% were seen once. CDR3 length: 14 amino acids. Germline CDR1 reads SGHTA; CDR2 reads FQGTGA. Trimming removed 5 bases at V and 2 bases at J, with 12 bases between. A few counts support this clonotype. The antigen is not known. The input for sequencing was PBMCs, mostly from graft donor cells, taken 360 days after TCRalphabeta/CD19-depleted stem cell transplant. The receptor was derived from a male patient younger than 18 who had a stem cell transplant for acute myeloid leukemia, so the T cells may come from the graft donor. The chain joins TRBV7-3 to TRBJ1-1; TRBD1 is a possible D gene (6 bases). The CDR3 region has the DNA TGTGCCAGCAGCGCACGGACAGTAAACACTGAAGCTTTCTTT. Translating it yields CASSARTVNTEAFF.